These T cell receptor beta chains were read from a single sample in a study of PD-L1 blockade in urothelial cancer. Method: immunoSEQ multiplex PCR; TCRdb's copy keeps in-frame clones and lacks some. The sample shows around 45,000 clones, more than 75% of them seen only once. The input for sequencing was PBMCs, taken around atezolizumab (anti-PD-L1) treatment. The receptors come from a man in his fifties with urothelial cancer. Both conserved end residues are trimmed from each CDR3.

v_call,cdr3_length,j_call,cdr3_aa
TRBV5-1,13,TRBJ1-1,ASSLGQGMNTEAF
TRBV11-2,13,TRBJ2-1,ASSSLAGAYNEQF
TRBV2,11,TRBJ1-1,ASSQAPNTEAF
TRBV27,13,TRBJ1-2,ASSFRQGASNGYT
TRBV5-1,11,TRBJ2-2,ASSSPAGGELF
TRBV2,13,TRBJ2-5,ASRLGAGTQETQY
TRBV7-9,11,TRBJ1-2,ASSLGAGYGYT
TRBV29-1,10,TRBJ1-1,RFRGMNTEAF
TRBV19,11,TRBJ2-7,ASSPSKGLRQY
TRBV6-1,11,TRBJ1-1,ASRREGDTEAF
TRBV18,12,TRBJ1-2,ASSPGGADYGYT
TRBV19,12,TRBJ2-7,ASSIRQGSHEQY
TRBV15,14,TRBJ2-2,ATSGPGGADTGELF
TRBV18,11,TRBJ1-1,ASSTAGDTEAF
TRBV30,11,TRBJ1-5,AWSLGTGNAQH
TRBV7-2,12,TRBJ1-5,ASSRTGPSQPQH
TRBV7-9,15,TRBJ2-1,ASSSDGREGSYNEQF
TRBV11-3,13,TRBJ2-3,ASSLGLADTDTQY
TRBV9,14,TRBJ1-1,ASSPSFVGANTEAF
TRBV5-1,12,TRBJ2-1,ASRGQGFRNEQF
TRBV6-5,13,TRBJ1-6,ASSWTDLDNSPLH
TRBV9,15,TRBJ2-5,ASSPGRASGGTETQY
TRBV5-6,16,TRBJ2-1,ASSSRTSGGLSYNEQF
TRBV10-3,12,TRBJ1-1,AISTGGQQLEAF
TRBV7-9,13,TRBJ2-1,ASSSRDRGQFEQF
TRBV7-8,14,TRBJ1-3,ASSFATGRSGNTIY
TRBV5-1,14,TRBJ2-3,ASSLALGGSTDTQY
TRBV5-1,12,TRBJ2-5,ASSSGRQQETQY
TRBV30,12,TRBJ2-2,AWNFEQHTGELF
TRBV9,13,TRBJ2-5,ASSVDSGGVETQY
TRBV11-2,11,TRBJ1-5,ASSLDYNQPQH
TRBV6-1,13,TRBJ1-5,ASRETGALNQPQH
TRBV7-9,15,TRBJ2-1,ASSPPPRSSSYNEQF
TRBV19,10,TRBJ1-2,ASWTDYYGYT
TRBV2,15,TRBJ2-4,ASSETRLAAMGNIQY
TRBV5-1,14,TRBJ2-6,ASSLVTGSGANVLT
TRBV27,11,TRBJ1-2,ASGDRVGYGYT
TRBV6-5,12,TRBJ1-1,ASSYSLGNTEAF
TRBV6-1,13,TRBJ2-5,ASGGQGALIQTQY
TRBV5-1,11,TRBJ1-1,ASSWTGDTEAF
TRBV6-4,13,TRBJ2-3,ASSGGISGTDTQY
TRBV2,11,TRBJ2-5,ASRIGLVETQY
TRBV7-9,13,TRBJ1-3,ASSRGGNSGNTIY
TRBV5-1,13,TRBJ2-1,ASSLESTPKNEQF
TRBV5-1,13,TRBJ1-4,ASSQGRATNEKLF
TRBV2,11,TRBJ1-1,ASSAGGNTEAF
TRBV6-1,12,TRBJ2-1,ASSSKDRANEQF
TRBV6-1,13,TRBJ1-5,ASRGAGGGNQPQH